These 24 T cell receptor beta chains came from one sample sequenced in a study of T cell responses to AZD1222 COVID-19 vaccine. The method was immunoSEQ multiplex PCR; TCRdb's version includes in-frame clones alone and lacks a portion of them. This table holds 150,000 to 200,000 clones, just over 90% found once. The sample here was peripheral blood, taken 28 days after the second AZD1222 dose. The receptor source for this set is an adult who received the AZD1222 COVID-19 vaccine.

V is TRBV2 and J is TRBJ2-5; 10 bases are shared with TRBD2. Germline CDR1 reads SNHLY; CDR2 reads FYNNEI. Trimming at V came to 2 bases and at J to 1 base, leaving 4 bases not matched to a gene. CDR3 length: 16 residues. Here the CDR3 DNA reads TGTGCCAGCAGTGAAAGGTCTAGCGGGGGCCAAGAGACCCAGTACTTC. Encoded protein: CASSERSSGGQETQYF.

The CDR3 DNA reads TGCAGTGCTGATAGTCTCACCTTC. Translation: CSADSLTF. The chain carries TRBV20-1 and TRBJ1-2; D not resolved. Trimming removed 5 bases at V and 13 bases at J, with 8 bases between. Germline values: CDR1 DFQATT, CDR2 SNEGSKA (reference sequence). This CDR3 contains 8 residues.

The chain is built from TRBV19 and TRBJ1-3; 7 bases are a match to TRBD1. Germline lookup yields CDR1 LNHDA and CDR2 SQIVND (reference sequence). V trimming: 3 bases; J trimming: 8 bases; junction bases outside the gene matches: 10. This CDR3 is built from 15 residues. In DNA, the CDR3 is TGTGCCAGTAGTATGTCCGAGGGGGCTGGTGACACCATATATTTT. Translating gives CASSMSEGAGDTIYF. The full variable domain, with the rest looked up from reference TRBV19 and TRBJ1-3, is DGGITQSPKYLFRKEGQNVTLSCEQNLNHDAMYWYRQDPGQGLRLIYYSQIVNDFQKGDIAEGYSVSREKKESFPLTVTSAQKNPTAFYLCASSMSEGAGDTIYFGEGSWLTVV.

The chain has TRBV30 and TRBJ2-7; 10 bases match TRBD1. Per the germline V gene, CDR1 is GTSNPN and CDR2 is SVGIG (reference sequence). J lost 2 bases, V lost 1 base, and 5 bases had no gene match. The CDR3 sequence is 15 residues long. This CDR3 is CAWSGPGTGAYEQYF. In nucleotides, the CDR3 is TGTGCCTGGAGTGGGCCCGGGACAGGGGCCTACGAGCAGTACTTC.

This chain uses TRBV28 with TRBJ2-3; D gene ambiguous. The germline V gene encodes CDR1 MDHEN and CDR2 SYDVKM. This CDR3 contains 14 residues. Trimming took off 6 bases at V and 5 bases at J, with 15 bases between the two ends. In DNA form, the CDR3 reads TGTGCCAGCAGCAGTCGGTCGCGCGGAGATACGCAGTATTTT. Translated, it gives CASSSRSRGDTQYF.

The chain uses TRBV2 and TRBJ1-1; TRBD1 aligns across 8 bases. Trimming took 6 bases from V and 5 from J; bases not matched to a gene: 5. Per germline, CDR1 SNHLY and CDR2 FYNNEI. This CDR3 has 13 amino acids. The CDR3 nucleotides are TGTGCCAGCAGATGGACAGGGAGTACTGAAGCTTTCTTT. Residues: CASRWTGSTEAFF.

The J gene is TRBJ2-7, the V gene TRBV7-3, with D tentatively TRBD1 or TRBD2 (5 bases each). Germline loops: CDR1 SGHTA, CDR2 FQGTGA. Between the trimmed V and J ends, which lost 3 bases and 2 bases, there was a span of 17 bases. This CDR3 contains 16 residues. The CDR3 is CASSFSGTRAAYEQYF. CDR3 sequence (DNA): TGTGCCAGCAGCTTTTCCGGGACCCGCGCGGCCTACGAGCAGTACTTC.

The chain couples TRBV12-5 to TRBJ2-2; D is ambiguous. This CDR3 region has 15 residues. Trimming shortened V by 6 bases and J by 3 bases, and 14 bases separated the two germline ends. Germline V lookup: CDR1 LGHNT, CDR2 FRNRAP. The CDR3 here is CASGNLEAYTGELFF. The CDR3 coding sequence is TGTGCTAGTGGGAATCTAGAGGCCTACACCGGGGAGCTGTTTTTT.

The chain has TRBV30 and TRBJ1-1, with D unresolved. Germline V gene data show CDR1 as GTSNPN and CDR2 as SVGIG (reference sequence). This CDR3 is 12 amino acids long. V was trimmed by 4 bases and J by 1 base, leaving 7 bases between them. The CDR3 DNA reads TGTGCCTGGAATCGTAGGAACACTGAAGCTTTCTTT. Translated, it gives CAWNRRNTEAFF. Filled out from reference TRBV30 and TRBJ1-1, the complete variable domain reads SQTIHQWPATLVQPVGSPLSLECTVEGTSNPNLYWYRQAAGRGLQLLFYSVGIGQISSEVPQNLSASRPQDRQFILSSKKLLLSDSGFYLCAWNRRNTEAFFGQGTRLTVV.

This chain connects TRBV18 to TRBJ1-1; D is ambiguous. The germline gives CDR1 KGHSH, CDR2 LQKENI. Trimming removed 1 base from V and 6 bases from J, with 12 bases in between. The CDR3 covers 14 residues. The CDR3 loop reads CASSPLVPDAEAFF. In DNA, the CDR3 is TGTGCCAGCTCACCACTGGTCCCAGACGCTGAAGCTTTCTTT.

The V call is TRBV2, the J call TRBJ2-7; D remains ambiguous. V lost 0 bases to trimming and J lost 0 bases, with 9 bases between them. There are 15 residues in the CDR3. Germline values: CDR1 SNHLY, CDR2 FYNNEI. For the CDR3, the DNA is TGTGCCAGCAGTGAAGCGCGTAAGGGCTCCTACGAGCAGTACTTC. Translated: CASSEARKGSYEQYF.

The chain has TRBV7-2 and TRBJ2-7, with TRBD2 matching over 14 bases. CDR1 and CDR2 from the germline V gene are SGHTA and FQGNSA. V shed 3 bases, J shed 4 bases, and the junction held 5 bases outside the gene matches. This CDR3 comprises 16 residues. The CDR3 sequence is CASSFPGTSGGYEQYF. The CDR3 bases are TGTGCCAGCAGCTTTCCCGGGACTAGCGGGGGATACGAGCAGTACTTC.

The chain is built from TRBV30 and TRBJ1-1; D not certain. Trimming cost V 6 bases and J 1 base, with 12 bases left between them. Germline loops: CDR1 GTSNPN, CDR2 SVGIG (reference sequence). The CDR3 contains 13 residues. The CDR3 DNA sequence: TGTGCCTGCTACCGACGGACGAACACTGAAGCTTTCTTT. Protein: CACYRRTNTEAFF.

The chain recombines TRBV5-1 with TRBJ1-5; D unclear. The CDR3 runs to 15 residues. Per germline, CDR1 SGHRS and CDR2 YFSETQ. V lost 0 bases and J 1 base, leaving 8 bases between the germline ends. In DNA form, the CDR3 reads TGCGCCAGCAGCTTGGAAGGGTCGAGCAATCAGCCCCAGCATTTT. This encodes CASSLEGSSNQPQHF.

This clone appeared a single time. The chain combines TRBV21-1 with TRBJ2-1; the table's D call, TRBD2, has no DNA check behind it. TRBV21-1 is a pseudogene segment. The CDR3 sequence is 15 residues long. The CDR3 DNA sequence: TGTGCCAGCAGCAAAGCGAGCGGGACCTACAATGAGCAGTTCTTC. Translation gives CASSKASGTYNEQFF.

V usage is TRBV7-9 and J usage is TRBJ1-1, with 7 bases aligning to TRBD1. The CDR3 covers 15 residues. The trim removed 5 bases at V and 2 bases at J, leaving 8 bases unmatched. The germline gives CDR1 SEHNR, CDR2 FQNEAQ (reference sequence). CDR3 sequence reads: CASSPRTGLNTEAFF. Written as DNA, the CDR3 is TGTGCCAGCAGCCCCCGGACAGGATTAAACACTGAAGCTTTCTTT.

The chain is built from TRBV24-1 and TRBJ1-1; D perhaps matches TRBD1 (5 bases). Germline CDR1 and CDR2: KGHDR and SFDVKD. V was shortened by 2 bases and J by 7 bases, with 10 bases between the two germline ends. CDR3 size: 13 residues. In nucleotides, the CDR3 is TGTGCCACCAGTGATTCCTTGAGGGGTGAAGCTTTCTTT. Its protein product is CATSDSLRGEAFF.

This rearrangement joins TRBV7-9 to TRBJ2-7; 8 bases are shared with TRBD1. The CDR3 length is 16 residues. Germline values: CDR1 SEHNR, CDR2 FQNEAQ (reference sequence). V lost 4 bases to trimming and J lost 3 bases; unmatched junction nucleotides: 11. The CDR3 DNA follows: TGTGCCAGCAGCTATACACGAAGGACAGGGAGCTACGAGCAGTACTTC. This gives the protein CASSYTRRTGSYEQYF.

The rearrangement joins TRBV9 to TRBJ2-3; 11 bases agree with TRBD2. Losses at the gene ends were 0 bases for V and 1 base for J; bases not matched to a gene: 7. This CDR3 is built from 18 residues. Germline V lookup: CDR1 SGDLS, CDR2 YYNGEE. CDR3 in amino acids: CASSVGGGLAVGTDTQYF. DNA of the CDR3: TGTGCCAGCAGCGTAGGGGGGGGACTAGCGGTTGGCACAGATACGCAGTATTTT.

The chain has TRBV4-1 and TRBJ1-1; no reliable D call. V lost 1 base to trimming and J lost 1 base, with 10 bases between them. The V gene's germline CDR1 is MGHRA and CDR2 YSYEKL. The CDR3 has 15 residues. The CDR3 DNA sequence: TGCGCCAGCAGCCAAGCTCGGGGTGGGAACACTGAAGCTTTCTTT. Its protein is CASSQARGGNTEAFF.

The chain employs TRBV28 and TRBJ2-3, with 13 bases matching TRBD2. V was clipped by 5 bases and J by 4 bases; unmatched bases: 6. The CDR3 consists of 16 residues. Germline CDR1 and CDR2: MDHEN and SYDVKM. CDR3 nucleotides: TGTGCCAGCAGTACCAGGACTAGCGGGAGACCAGATACGCAGTATTTT. Its translation: CASSTRTSGRPDTQYF.

The CDR3 coding sequence is TGTGCCAGTAGTATCGGCAGGCCCTACGAGCAGTACTTC. Its translation is CASSIGRPYEQYF. This sequence joins TRBV19 and TRBJ2-7; D not resolved. CDR3 length equals 13 residues. From germline, CDR1 is LNHDA and CDR2 SQIVND (reference sequence). With 3 bases removed from V and 2 bases from J, the gap between germline ends came to 8 bases. The full variable domain, rest sourced from reference TRBV19 and TRBJ2-7, is DGGITQSPKYLFRKEGQNVTLSCEQNLNHDAMYWYRQDPGQGLRLIYYSQIVNDFQKGDIAEGYSVSREKKESFPLTVTSAQKNPTAFYLCASSIGRPYEQYFGPGTRLTVT.

In its sample, this clone was seen once. The chain joins TRBV30 to TRBJ1-2; D is undetermined. This CDR3 comprises 14 residues. V lost 3 bases and J lost 3, with 14 bases in between. Germline values: CDR1 GTSNPN, CDR2 SVGIG (reference sequence). CDR3 amino acids: CAWSGARSYYGYTF. The CDR3 coding sequence is TGTGCCTGGAGCGGAGCTCGATCTTACTATGGCTACACCTTC. The whole variable domain, filled in from reference TRBV30 and TRBJ1-2, reads SQTIHQWPATLVQPVGSPLSLECTVEGTSNPNLYWYRQAAGRGLQLLFYSVGIGQISSEVPQNLSASRPQDRQFILSSKKLLLSDSGFYLCAWSGARSYYGYTFGSGTRLTVV.

V and J are TRBV24-1 and TRBJ1-4; TRBD1 matches 7 bases. V gave up 9 bases and J gave up 3 bases; unmatched junction bases: 9. The length of the CDR3 is 15 residues. Germline lookup yields CDR1 KGHDR and CDR2 SFDVKD. Here the CDR3 DNA reads TGTGCCACCGGGGGGAAGGGGGCGGCTAATGAAAAACTGTTTTTT. Amino acids: CATGGKGAANEKLFF.